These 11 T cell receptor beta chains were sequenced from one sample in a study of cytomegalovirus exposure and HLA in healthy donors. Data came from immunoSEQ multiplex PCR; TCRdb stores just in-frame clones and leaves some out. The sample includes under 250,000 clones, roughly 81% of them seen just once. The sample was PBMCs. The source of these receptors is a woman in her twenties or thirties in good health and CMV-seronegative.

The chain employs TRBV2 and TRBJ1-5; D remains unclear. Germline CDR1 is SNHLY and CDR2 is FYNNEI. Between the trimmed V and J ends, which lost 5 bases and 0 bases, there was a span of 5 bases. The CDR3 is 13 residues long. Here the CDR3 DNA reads TGTGCCAGCAGTTCAGATAGCAATCAGCCCCAGCATTTT. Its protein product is CASSSDSNQPQHF.

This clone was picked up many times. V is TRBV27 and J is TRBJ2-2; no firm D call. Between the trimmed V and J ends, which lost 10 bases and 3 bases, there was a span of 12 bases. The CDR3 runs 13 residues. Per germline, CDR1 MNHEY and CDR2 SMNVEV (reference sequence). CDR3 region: CATHSLYTGELFF. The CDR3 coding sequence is TGTGCCACCCACAGCCTTTACACCGGGGAGCTGTTTTTT.

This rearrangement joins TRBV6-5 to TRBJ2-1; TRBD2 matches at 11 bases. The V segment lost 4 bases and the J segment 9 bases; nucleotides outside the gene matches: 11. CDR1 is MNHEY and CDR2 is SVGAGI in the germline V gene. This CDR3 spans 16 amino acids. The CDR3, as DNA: TGTGCCAGCAGTTCCCATTTAGCGGGGGGGCTAGGTGAGCAGTTCTTC. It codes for CASSSHLAGGLGEQFF.

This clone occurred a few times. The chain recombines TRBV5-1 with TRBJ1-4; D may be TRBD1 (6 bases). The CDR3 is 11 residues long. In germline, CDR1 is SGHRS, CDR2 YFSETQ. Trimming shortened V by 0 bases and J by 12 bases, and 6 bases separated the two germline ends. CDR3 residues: CASSLDRELFF. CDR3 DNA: TGCGCCAGCAGCTTGGACAGGGAACTGTTTTTT.

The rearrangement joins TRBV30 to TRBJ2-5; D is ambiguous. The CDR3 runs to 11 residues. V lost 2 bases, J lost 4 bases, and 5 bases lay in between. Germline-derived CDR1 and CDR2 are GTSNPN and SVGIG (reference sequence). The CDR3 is CAWSRLETQYF. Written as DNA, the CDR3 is TGTGCCTGGAGTCGGTTAGAGACCCAGTACTTC.

CDR3 in amino acids: CASSLANTDTQYF. Here the CDR3 DNA reads TGTGCCAGCAGCTTGGCCAACACAGATACGCAGTATTTT. This chain links TRBV7-6 with TRBJ2-3, with D hard to call. The germline V gene has CDR1 SGHVS and CDR2 FNYEAQ. V was pared by 3 bases and J by 2 bases, with 6 bases between. This CDR3 spans 13 amino acids.

The CDR3 reads CASTAGGVGNSPLHF. The CDR3 nucleotides read TGTGCCAGCACCGCTGGGGGGGTAGGTAATTCACCCCTCCACTTT. The V call is TRBV7-2, the J call TRBJ1-6; a possible D gene is TRBD1 (5 bases). V gave up 7 bases and J gave up 6 bases, with 16 bases separating them. The CDR3 runs 15 residues. Germline V gene lookup returns CDR1 SGHTA and CDR2 FQGNSA. The complete variable domain, with remaining parts taken from reference TRBV7-2 and TRBJ1-6, reads GAGVSQSPSNKVTEKGKDVELRCDPISGHTALYWYRQSLGQGLEFLIYFQGNSAPDKSGLPSDRFSAERTGGSVSTLTIQRTQQEDSAVYLCASTAGGVGNSPLHFGNGTRLTVT.

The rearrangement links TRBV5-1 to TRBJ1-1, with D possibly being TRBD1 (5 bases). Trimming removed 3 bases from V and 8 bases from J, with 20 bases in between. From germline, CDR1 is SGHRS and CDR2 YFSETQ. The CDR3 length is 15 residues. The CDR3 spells CASSSDGYGGGEAFF. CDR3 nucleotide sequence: TGCGCCAGCAGCTCCGACGGATACGGGGGAGGGGAAGCTTTCTTT.

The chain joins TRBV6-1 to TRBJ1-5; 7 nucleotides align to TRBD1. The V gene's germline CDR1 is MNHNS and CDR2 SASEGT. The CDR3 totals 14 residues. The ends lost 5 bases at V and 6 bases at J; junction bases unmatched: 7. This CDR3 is CASSPDRVGQPQHF. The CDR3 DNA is TGTGCCAGCAGTCCCGACAGGGTGGGTCAGCCCCAGCATTTT.

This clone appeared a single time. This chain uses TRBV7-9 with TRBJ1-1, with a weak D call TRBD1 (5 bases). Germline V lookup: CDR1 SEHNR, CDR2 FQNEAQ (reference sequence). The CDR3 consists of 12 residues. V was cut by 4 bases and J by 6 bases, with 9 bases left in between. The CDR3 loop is CASSSREAEAFF. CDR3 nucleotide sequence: TGTGCCAGCAGCTCCAGGGAGGCTGAAGCTTTCTTT.

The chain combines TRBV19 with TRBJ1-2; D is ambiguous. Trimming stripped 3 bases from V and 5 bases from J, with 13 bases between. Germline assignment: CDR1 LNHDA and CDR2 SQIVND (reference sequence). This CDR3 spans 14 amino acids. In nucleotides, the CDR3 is TGTGCCAGTAGTATCACAGCGGTAGCTTATGGCTACACCTTC. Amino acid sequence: CASSITAVAYGYTF.